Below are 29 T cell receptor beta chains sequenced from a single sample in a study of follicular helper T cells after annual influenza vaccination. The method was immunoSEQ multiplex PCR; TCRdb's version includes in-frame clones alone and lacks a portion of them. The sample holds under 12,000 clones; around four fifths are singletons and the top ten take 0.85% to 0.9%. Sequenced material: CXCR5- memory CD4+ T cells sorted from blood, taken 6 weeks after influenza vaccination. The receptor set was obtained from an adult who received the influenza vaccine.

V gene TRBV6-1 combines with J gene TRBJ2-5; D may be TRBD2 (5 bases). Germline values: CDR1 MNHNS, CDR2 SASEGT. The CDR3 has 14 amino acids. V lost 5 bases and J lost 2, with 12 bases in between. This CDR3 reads CASSTRRQQETQYF. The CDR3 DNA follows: TGTGCCAGCAGTACTAGGCGGCAACAAGAGACCCAGTACTTC.

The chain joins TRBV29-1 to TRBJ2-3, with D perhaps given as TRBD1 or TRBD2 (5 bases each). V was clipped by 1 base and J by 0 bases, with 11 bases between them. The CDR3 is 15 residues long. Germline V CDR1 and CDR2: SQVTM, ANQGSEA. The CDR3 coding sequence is TGCAGCGTTGAAGGGACTGGGGACAGCACAGATACGCAGTATTTT. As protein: CSVEGTGDSTDTQYF.

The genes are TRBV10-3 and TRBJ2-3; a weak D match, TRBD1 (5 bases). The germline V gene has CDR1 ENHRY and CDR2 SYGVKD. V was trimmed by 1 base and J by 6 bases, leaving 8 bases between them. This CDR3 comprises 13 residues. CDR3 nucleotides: TGTGCCATCAGTGAGTTCGACAGCGATACGCAGTATTTT. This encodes CAISEFDSDTQYF.

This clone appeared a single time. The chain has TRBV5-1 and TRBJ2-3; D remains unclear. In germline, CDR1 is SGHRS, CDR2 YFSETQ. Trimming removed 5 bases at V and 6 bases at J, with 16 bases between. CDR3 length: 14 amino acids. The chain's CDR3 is CASRYSPLADTQYF. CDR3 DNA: TGCGCCAGCAGATACTCCCCGCTGGCGGATACGCAGTATTTT.

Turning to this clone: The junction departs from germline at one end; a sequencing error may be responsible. The CDR3: CASSRDSRLGGF. In nucleotides, the CDR3 is TGTGCCAGCAGCCGGGACAGTAGACTGGGCGGGTTT. The chain employs TRBV28 and TRBJ1-1; 7 nucleotides align to TRBD1. CDR1 is MDHEN, CDR2 SYDVKM, per germline. There are 12 residues in the CDR3. The full variable domain, its missing parts supplied by reference TRBV28 and TRBJ1-1, is DVKVTQSSRYLVKRTGEKVFLECVQDMDHENMFWYRQDPGLGLRLIYFSYDVKMKEKGDIPEGYSVSREKKERFSLILESASTNQTSMYLCASSRDSRLGGFGQGTRLTVV.

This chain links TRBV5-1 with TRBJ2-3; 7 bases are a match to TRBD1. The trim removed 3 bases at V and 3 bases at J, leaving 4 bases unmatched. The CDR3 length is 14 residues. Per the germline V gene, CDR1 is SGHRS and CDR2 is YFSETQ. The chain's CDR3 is CASSSGTATDTQYF. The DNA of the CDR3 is TGCGCCAGCAGCTCAGGGACAGCTACAGATACGCAGTATTTT.

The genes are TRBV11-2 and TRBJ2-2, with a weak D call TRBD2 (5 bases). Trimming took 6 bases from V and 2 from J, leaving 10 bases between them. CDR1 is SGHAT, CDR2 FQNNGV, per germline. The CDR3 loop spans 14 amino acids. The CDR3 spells CASRILGNTGELFF. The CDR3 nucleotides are TGTGCCAGCAGAATACTAGGAAACACCGGGGAGCTGTTTTTT.

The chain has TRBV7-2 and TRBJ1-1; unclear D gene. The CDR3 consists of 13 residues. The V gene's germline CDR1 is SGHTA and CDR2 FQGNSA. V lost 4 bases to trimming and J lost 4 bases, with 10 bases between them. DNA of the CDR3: TGTGCCAGCAGCTCCCAGGTGGGCACTGAAGCTTTCTTT. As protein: CASSSQVGTEAFF. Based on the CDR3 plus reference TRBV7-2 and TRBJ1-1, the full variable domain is GAGVSQSPSNKVTEKGKDVELRCDPISGHTALYWYRQSLGQGLEFLIYFQGNSAPDKSGLPSDRFSAERTGGSVSTLTIQRTQQEDSAVYLCASSSQVGTEAFFGQGTRLTVV.

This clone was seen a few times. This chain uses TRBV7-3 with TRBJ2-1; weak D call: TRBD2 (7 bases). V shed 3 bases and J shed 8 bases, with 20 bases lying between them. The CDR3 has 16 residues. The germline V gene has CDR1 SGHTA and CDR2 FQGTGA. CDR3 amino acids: CASSFRGALEVYEQFF. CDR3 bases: TGTGCCAGCAGCTTTCGGGGGGCCTTGGAGGTGTATGAGCAGTTCTTC.

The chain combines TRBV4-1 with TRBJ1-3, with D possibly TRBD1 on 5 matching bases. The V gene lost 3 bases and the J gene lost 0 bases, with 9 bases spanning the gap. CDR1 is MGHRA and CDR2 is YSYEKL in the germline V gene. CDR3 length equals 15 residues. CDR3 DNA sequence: TGCGCCAGCAGCCATGGACAAGACTCTGGAAACACCATATATTTT. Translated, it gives CASSHGQDSGNTIYF.

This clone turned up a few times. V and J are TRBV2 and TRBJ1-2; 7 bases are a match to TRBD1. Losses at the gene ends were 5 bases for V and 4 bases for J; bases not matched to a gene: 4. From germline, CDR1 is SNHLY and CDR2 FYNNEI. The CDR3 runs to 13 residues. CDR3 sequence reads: CASSRQGAYGYTF. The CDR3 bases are TGTGCCAGCAGTAGACAGGGCGCCTATGGCTACACCTTC. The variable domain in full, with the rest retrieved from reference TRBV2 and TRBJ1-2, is EPEVTQTPSHQVTQMGQEVILRCVPISNHLYFYWYRQILGQKVEFLVSFYNNEISEKSEIFDDQFSVERPDGSNFTLKIRSTKLEDSAMYFCASSRQGAYGYTFGSGTRLTVV.

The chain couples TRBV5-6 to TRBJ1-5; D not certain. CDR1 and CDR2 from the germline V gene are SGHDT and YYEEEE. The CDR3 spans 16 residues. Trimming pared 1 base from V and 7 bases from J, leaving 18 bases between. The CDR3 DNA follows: TGTGCCAGCAGCTTGTCGGTCGGACGGCGAGAACAGCCCCAGCATTTT. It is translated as CASSLSVGRREQPQHF.

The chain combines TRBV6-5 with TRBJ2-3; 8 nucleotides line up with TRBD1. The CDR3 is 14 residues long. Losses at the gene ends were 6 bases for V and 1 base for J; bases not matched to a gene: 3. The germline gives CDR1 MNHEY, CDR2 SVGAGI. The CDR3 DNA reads TGTGCCAGCAGGAAGACAGGGGGCACAGATACGCAGTATTTT. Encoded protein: CASRKTGGTDTQYF.

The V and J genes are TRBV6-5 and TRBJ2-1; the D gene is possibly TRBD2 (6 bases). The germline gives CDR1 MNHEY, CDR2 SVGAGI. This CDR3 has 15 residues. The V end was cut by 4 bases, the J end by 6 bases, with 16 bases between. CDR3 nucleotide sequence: TGTGCCAGCAGTTCACTCGCTGGGACTGGCAATGAGCAGTTCTTC. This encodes CASSSLAGTGNEQFF.

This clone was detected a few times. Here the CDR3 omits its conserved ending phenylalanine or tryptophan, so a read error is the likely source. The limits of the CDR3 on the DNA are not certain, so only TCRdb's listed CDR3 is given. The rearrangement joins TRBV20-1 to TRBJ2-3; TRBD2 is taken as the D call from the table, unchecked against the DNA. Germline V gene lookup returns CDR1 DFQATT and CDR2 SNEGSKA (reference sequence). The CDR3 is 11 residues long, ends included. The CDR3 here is CSARSGLAGGH.

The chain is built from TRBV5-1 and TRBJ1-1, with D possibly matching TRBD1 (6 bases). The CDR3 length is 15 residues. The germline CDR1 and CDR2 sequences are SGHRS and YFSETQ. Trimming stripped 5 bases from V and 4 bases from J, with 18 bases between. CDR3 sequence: CASRRTVTVSTEAFF. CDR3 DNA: TGCGCCAGCAGACGGACAGTAACCGTGTCCACTGAAGCTTTCTTT.

CDR3 nucleotides: TGTGCCAGCAGTCAGGGACAGGGGGGGGAGCAGCCCCAGCATTTT. Translation gives CASSQGQGGEQPQHF. V usage is TRBV28 and J usage is TRBJ1-5, with 11 bases aligning to TRBD1. CDR1 is MDHEN and CDR2 is SYDVKM in the germline V gene. With V trimmed by 5 bases and J by 7 bases, 7 bases remained unmatched. The CDR3 spans 15 residues.

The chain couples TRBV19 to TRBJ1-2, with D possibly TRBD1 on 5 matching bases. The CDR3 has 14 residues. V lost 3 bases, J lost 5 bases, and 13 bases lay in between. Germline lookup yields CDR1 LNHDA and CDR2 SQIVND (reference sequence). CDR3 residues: CASSIVTGPYGYTF. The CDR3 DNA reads TGTGCCAGTAGTATCGTTACAGGCCCTTATGGCTACACCTTC.

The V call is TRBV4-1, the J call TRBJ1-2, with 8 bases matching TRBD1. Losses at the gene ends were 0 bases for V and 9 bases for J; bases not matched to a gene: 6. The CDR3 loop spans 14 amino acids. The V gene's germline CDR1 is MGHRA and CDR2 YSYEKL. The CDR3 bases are TGCGCCAGCAGCCAAGATGCAGGACAGGGTAGCTACACCTTC. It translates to CASSQDAGQGSYTF.

CDR3 residues: CASSARDRGDQETQYF. CDR3 nucleotides: TGTGCCAGCAGCGCACGGGACAGGGGTGACCAAGAGACCCAGTACTTC. The chain is built from TRBV7-9 and TRBJ2-5; 10 positions agree with TRBD1. Losses at the gene ends were 5 bases for V and 0 bases for J; bases not matched to a gene: 6. The CDR3 is 16 amino acids. The V gene's germline CDR1 is SEHNR and CDR2 FQNEAQ (reference sequence).

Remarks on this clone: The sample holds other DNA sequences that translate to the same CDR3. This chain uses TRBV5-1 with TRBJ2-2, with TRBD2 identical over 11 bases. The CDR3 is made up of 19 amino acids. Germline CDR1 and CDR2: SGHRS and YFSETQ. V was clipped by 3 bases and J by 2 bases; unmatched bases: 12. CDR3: CASSSGTSGGPSNTGELFF. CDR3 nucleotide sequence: TGCGCCAGCAGCTCCGGGACTAGCGGAGGGCCGTCAAACACCGGGGAGCTGTTTTTT.

CDR3 amino acids: CASSQETGATKNIQYF. In nucleotides, the CDR3 is TGTGCCAGCAGCCAAGAAACAGGGGCGACCAAAAACATTCAGTACTTC. The chain has TRBV4-2 and TRBJ2-4, with 7 bases fitting TRBD1. CDR1 is LGHNA and CDR2 is YNFKEQ in the germline V gene. Trimming at V came to 0 bases and at J to 2 bases, leaving 4 bases not matched to a gene. The CDR3 is made up of 16 amino acids.

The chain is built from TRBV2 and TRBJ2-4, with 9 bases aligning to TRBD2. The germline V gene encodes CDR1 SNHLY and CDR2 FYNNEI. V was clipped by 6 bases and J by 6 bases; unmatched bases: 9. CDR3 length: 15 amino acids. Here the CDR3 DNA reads TGTGCCAGCAGCGCGAGCGGGGGGCAGGGAAACATTCAGTACTTC. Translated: CASSASGGQGNIQYF.

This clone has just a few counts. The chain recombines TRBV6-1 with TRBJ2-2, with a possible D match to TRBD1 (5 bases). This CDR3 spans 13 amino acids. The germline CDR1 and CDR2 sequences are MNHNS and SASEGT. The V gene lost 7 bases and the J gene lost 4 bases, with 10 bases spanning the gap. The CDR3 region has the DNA TGTGCCAGCAATCTCAGGGTCACCGGGGAGCTGTTTTTT. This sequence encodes CASNLRVTGELFF.

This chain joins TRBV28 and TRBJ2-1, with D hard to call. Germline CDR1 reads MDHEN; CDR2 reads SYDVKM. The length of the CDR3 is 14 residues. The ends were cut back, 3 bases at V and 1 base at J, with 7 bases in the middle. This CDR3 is CASSFVVSYNEQFF. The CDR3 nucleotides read TGTGCCAGCAGTTTTGTTGTGTCCTACAATGAGCAGTTCTTC.

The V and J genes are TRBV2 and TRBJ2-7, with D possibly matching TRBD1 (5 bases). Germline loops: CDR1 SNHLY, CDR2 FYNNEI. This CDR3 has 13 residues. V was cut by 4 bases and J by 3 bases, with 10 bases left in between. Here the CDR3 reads CASSGTFYYEQYF. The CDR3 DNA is TGTGCCAGCAGTGGGACATTTTACTACGAGCAGTACTTC.

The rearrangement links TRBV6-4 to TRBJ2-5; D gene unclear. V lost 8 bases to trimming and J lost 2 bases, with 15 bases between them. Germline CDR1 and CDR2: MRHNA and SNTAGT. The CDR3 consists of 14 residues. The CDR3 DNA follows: TGTGCCAGCCGTCCGGCGGCGGCTCAAGAGACCCAGTACTTC. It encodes CASRPAAAQETQYF.

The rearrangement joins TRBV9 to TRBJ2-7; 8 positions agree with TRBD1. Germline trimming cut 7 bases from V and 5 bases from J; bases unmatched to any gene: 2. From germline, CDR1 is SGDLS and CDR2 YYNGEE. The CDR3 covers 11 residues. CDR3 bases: TGTGCCAGCTCAGGGGGCGACGAGCAGTACTTC. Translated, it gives CASSGGDEQYF.

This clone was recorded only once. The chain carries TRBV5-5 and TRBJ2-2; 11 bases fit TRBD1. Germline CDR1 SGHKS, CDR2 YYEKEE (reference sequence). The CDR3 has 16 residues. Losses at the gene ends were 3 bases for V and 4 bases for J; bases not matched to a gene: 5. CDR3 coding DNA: TGTGCCAGCAGCTCGGACAGGGGGCGCGGCACCGGGGAGCTGTTTTTT. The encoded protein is CASSSDRGRGTGELFF.